This entry lists 11 T cell receptor beta chains sequenced from one sample in a study of T cell clonality in common variable immunodeficiency. Study-level findings and limits: Fewer deletions and N-nucleotide insertions were reportedly seen in common variable immunodeficiency TCR beta sequences.

These receptors' antigens are unknown. Produced via immunoSEQ multiplex PCR; TCRdb's table is partial and in-frame only. Altogether 15,000 to 20,000 clones were found in the sample, and no singletons occur. The material sequenced was peripheral blood mononuclear cells. Receptors originate from a human donor with common variable immunodeficiency.

This clone occurred many times. The CDR3 goes on 3 residues after the read ends, and that part is filled in from the germline J gene. V usage is TRBV29-1 and J usage is TRBJ2-7, with 7 bases that match TRBD1. Germline V gene lookup returns CDR1 SQVTM and CDR2 ANQGSEA. V shed 1 base and J 4 bases; nucleotides not matched to a gene: 4. The CDR3 loop spans 13 amino acids. The sequenced part of the CDR3 DNA is TGCAGCGTTGAAGGCCCGACAGGGTACGAG. This gives the protein CSVEGPTGYE. The entire CDR3 protein is CSVEGPTGYEQYF.

This clone was seen only a few times. The read halts 3 residues ahead of the CDR3 end, with the missing end drawn from the germline J gene. The chain couples TRBV20-1 to TRBJ1-3; tentatively, D is TRBD1 (5 bases). The CDR3 has 14 amino acids. The germline CDR1 and CDR2 sequences are DFQATT and SNEGSKA (reference sequence). The V gene lost 6 bases and the J gene lost 0 bases, with 12 bases spanning the gap. CDR3 loop: CSAQRGDSGNTIYF. Partial CDR3 DNA: TGCAGTGCCCAGCGAGGGGACTCTGGAAACACC.

Worth noting for this clone: The CDR3 end falls 3 residues outside the read, so it is completed with the germline J gene. The chain uses TRBV7-8 and TRBJ2-1; D is possibly TRBD2 (6 bases). Per germline, CDR1 SGHVS and CDR2 FQNEAQ. The CDR3 is made up of 13 amino acids. Trimming pared 5 bases from V and 4 bases from J, leaving 9 bases between. CDR3 DNA, as far as it was read: TGTGCCAGCAGCGCCGGGACTTACAATGAG. Its protein is CASSAGTYNE. The full CDR3 reads CASSAGTYNEQFF.

This clone was found many times. Sequencing ends 3 residues short of the CDR3 end; the germline J gene provides the rest. The V and J genes are TRBV4-2 and TRBJ1-2, with D possibly being TRBD1 (5 bases). CDR1 and CDR2 (germline): LGHNA, YNFKEQ. V dropped 0 bases and J dropped 0 bases, with 14 bases sitting between them. There are 17 residues in the CDR3. The sequenced CDR3 bases are TGTGCCAGCAGCCAAGATCAGGGCCAGACATCTAACTATGGC. Its protein is CASSQDQGQTSNYG. The full CDR3 protein is CASSQDQGQTSNYGYTF.

This clone was counted between two and nine times. Read sequence stops 3 residues before the CDR3 end, and the germline J gene provides the missing end. V and J are TRBV20-1 and TRBJ2-3; perhaps TRBD2 as D (5 bases). This CDR3 has 13 amino acids. The V end was cut by 6 bases, the J end by 2 bases, with 12 bases between. Germline loops: CDR1 DFQATT, CDR2 SNEGSKA (reference sequence). CDR3 DNA (partial): TGCAGTGCCCTAGCCCCTTACACAGATACG. Its translation: CSALAPYTDT. The entire CDR3 sequence reads CSALAPYTDTQYF.

This clone turned up a few times. The observed sequence ends 3 residues before the CDR3 terminus, with the missing tail filled in from the germline J gene. The gene calls are TRBV7-9 and TRBJ2-2, with TRBD1 identical over 8 bases. Germline V gene lookup returns CDR1 SEHNR and CDR2 FQNEAQ (reference sequence). This CDR3 is 15 amino acids long. Trimming removed 8 bases from V and 1 base from J; junction bases left unmatched: 6. The CDR3 region is CASRIGTGNTGELFF. The part of the CDR3 DNA that was read is TGTGCCAGCCGAATTGGGACAGGGAACACCGGGGAG. Full variable domain (missing parts from reference TRBV7-9 and TRBJ2-2): DTGVSQNPRHKITKRGQNVTFRCDPISEHNRLYWYRQTLGQGPEFLTYFQNEAQLEKSRLLSDRFSAERPKGSFSTLEIQRTEQGDSAMYLCASRIGTGNTGELFFGEGSRLTVL.

This clone has only a few counts. Read sequence stops 3 residues before the CDR3 end, and the germline J gene provides the missing end. The chain has TRBV7-3 and TRBJ2-1; TRBD2 aligns across 7 bases. Germline trimming cut 2 bases from V and 5 bases from J; bases unmatched to any gene: 6. The CDR3 has 15 amino acids. Germline V gene data show CDR1 as SGHTA and CDR2 as FQGTGA. The CDR3 is CASSLLGGTNNEQFF. CDR3 bases read: TGTGCCAGCAGCTTACTCGGGGGGACCAACAATGAG.

By its share, this clone is large (0.1 to 1%). The sequence runs out 3 residues before the end of the CDR3; the remainder is reconstructed from the germline J gene. This chain connects TRBV18 to TRBJ1-2; tentatively, D is TRBD1 (5 bases). The CDR3 is made up of 13 amino acids. Trimming pared 0 bases from V and 4 bases from J, leaving 6 bases between. Germline CDR1 reads KGHSH; CDR2 reads LQKENI. CDR3 DNA (partial): TGTGCCAGCTCACCACCCACAGGCTATGGC. It specifies CASSPPTGYG. The full CDR3 protein is CASSPPTGYGYTF. The variable domain in full, completed from reference TRBV18 and TRBJ1-2, reads NAGVMQNPRHLVRRRGQEARLRCSPMKGHSHVYWYRQLPEEGLKFMVYLQKENIIDESGMPKERFSAEFPKEGPSILRIQQVVRGDSAAYFCASSPPTGYGYTFGSGTRLTVV.

A note on this clone: The read finishes 3 residues shy of the CDR3 end, and the germline J gene is used to complete it. The chain joins TRBV5-1 to TRBJ1-6, with D maybe TRBD1 (5 bases). V lost 5 bases and J 9 bases, leaving 18 bases between the germline ends. This CDR3 comprises 15 residues. Germline CDR1 is SGHRS and CDR2 is YFSETQ. CDR3 DNA, as far as it was read: TGCGCCAGCAGGGCGAGACGGGGGGATAGTTCACCC. It specifies CASRARRGDSSP. The CDR3 in full is CASRARRGDSSPLHF.

This clone was found a few times. The read ends 3 residues early relative to the CDR3; the germline J gene fills the gap. V and J are TRBV6-1 and TRBJ1-6; D not resolved. The CDR3 contains 13 residues. The germline V gene has CDR1 MNHNS and CDR2 SASEGT. V lost 3 bases and J lost 7, with 7 bases in between. The CDR3 DNA, read in part, is TGTGCCAGCAGTGAGGCAGAGAATTCACCC. It yields the protein CASSEAENSP. The whole CDR3 protein is CASSEAENSPLHF.

This clone came up a few times. The read ends 3 residues early relative to the CDR3; the germline J gene fills the gap. V usage is TRBV18 and J usage is TRBJ2-5; tentative D call: TRBD1 (5 bases). CDR3 length: 14 residues. Germline values: CDR1 KGHSH, CDR2 LQKENI. V was pared by 0 bases and J by 5 bases, with 10 bases between. CDR3 region: CASSPPGLGETQYF. Partial CDR3 DNA: TGTGCCAGCTCACCACCGGGGCTAGGGGAGACC.